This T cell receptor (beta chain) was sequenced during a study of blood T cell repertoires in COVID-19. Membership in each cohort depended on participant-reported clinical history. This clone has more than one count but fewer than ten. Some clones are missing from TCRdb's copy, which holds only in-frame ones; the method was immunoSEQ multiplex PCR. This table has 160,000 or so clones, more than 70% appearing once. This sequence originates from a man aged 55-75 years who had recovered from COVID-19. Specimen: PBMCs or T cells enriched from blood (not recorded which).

CDR3 region: CSVKPGLWNTGELFF. CDR3 coding DNA: TGCAGCGTCAAACCGGGACTCTGGAACACCGGGGAGCTGTTTTTT. The rearrangement links TRBV29-1 to TRBJ2-2; perhaps TRBD2 as D (6 bases). V was clipped by 6 bases and J by 1 base, with 15 bases between them. CDR3 length: 15 amino acids. CDR1 and CDR2 (germline): SQVTM, ANQGSEA.